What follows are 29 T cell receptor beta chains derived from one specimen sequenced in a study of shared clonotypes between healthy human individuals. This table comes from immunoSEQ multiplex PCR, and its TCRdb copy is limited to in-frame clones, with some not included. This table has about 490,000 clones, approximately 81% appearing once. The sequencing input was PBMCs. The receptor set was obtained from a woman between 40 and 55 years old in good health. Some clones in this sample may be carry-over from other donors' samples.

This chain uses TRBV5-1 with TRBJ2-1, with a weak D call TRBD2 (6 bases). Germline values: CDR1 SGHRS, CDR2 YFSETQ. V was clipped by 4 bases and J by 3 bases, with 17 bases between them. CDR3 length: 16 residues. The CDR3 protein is CASSPGTHLYYNEQFF. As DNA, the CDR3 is TGCGCCAGCAGCCCCGGGACTCACCTATACTACAATGAGCAGTTCTTC. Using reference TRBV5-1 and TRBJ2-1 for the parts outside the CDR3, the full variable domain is KAGVTQTPRYLIKTRGQQVTLSCSPISGHRSVSWYQQTPGQGLQFLFEYFSETQRNKGNFPGRFSGRQFSNSRSEMNVSTLELGDSALYLCASSPGTHLYYNEQFFGPGTRLTVL.

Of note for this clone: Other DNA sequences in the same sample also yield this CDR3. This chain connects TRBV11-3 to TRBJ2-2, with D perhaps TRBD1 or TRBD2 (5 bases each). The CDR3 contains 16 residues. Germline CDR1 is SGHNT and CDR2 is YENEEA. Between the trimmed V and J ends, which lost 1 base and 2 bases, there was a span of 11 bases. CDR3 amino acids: CASSLGGGANTGELFF. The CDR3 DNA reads TGTGCCAGCAGCTTAGGTGGGGGAGCTAACACCGGGGAGCTGTTTTTT.

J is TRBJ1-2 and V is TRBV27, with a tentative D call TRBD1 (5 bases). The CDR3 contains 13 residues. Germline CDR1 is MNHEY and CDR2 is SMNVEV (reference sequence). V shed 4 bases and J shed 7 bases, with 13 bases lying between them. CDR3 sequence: CASSSEGLSGYTF. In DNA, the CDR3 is TGTGCCAGCAGTTCGGAGGGGCTCTCTGGCTACACCTTC.

For the CDR3, the DNA is TGCGCCAGCAGCATCGGGACTAGCAGGAACTACGAGCAGTACTTC. Protein: CASSIGTSRNYEQYF. The gene calls are TRBV5-1 and TRBJ2-7, with 9 bases that match TRBD2. V shed 4 bases and J 3 bases; nucleotides not matched to a gene: 8. Looked up from germline, CDR1 is SGHRS and CDR2 is YFSETQ. The CDR3 runs 15 residues.

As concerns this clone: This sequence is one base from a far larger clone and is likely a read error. The CDR3 DNA is TGCGCCAGCAGCCTCCAGGTGGCAGCCGGGGAGCTGTTTTTT. Amino acid sequence: CASSLQVAAGELFF. The chain combines TRBV5-1 with TRBJ2-2; D gene ambiguous. The CDR3 runs 14 residues. Germline V gene sequence: CDR1 SGHRS, CDR2 YFSETQ. Deletions cut 4 bases from V and 6 bases from J, with 13 bases between.

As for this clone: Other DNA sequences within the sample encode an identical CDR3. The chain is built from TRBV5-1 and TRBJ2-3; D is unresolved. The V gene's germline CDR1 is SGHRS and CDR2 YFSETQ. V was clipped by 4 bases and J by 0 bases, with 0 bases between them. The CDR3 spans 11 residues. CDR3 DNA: TGCGCCAGCAGCAGCACAGATACGCAGTATTTT. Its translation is CASSSTDTQYF.

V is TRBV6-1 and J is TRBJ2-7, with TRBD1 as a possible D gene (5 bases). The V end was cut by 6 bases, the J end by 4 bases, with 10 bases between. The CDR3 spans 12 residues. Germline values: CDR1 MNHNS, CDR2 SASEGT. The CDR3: CASSRVSYEQYF. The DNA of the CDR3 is TGTGCCAGCAGCAGGGTCTCTTACGAGCAGTACTTC.

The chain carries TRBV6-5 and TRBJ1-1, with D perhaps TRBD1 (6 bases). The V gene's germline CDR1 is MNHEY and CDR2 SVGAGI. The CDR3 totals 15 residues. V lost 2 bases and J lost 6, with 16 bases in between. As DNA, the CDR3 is TGTGCCAGCAGTTACGCTGGGGGGGCCGGATCTGAAGCTTTCTTT. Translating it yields CASSYAGGAGSEAFF.

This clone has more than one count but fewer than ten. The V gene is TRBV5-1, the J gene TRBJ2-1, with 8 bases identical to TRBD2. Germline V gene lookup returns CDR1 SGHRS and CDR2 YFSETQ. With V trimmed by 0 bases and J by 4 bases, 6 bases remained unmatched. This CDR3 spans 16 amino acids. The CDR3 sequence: CASSLASGRTYNEQFF. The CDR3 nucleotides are TGCGCCAGCAGCTTGGCCAGCGGGAGAACTTACAATGAGCAGTTCTTC.

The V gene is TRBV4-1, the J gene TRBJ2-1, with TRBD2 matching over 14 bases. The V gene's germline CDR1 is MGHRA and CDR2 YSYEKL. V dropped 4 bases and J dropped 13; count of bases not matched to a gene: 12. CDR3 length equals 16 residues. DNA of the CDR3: TGCGCCAGCAGCCTCAGGGACCGACTAGCGGGAGGGTTACAGTTCTTC. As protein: CASSLRDRLAGGLQFF.

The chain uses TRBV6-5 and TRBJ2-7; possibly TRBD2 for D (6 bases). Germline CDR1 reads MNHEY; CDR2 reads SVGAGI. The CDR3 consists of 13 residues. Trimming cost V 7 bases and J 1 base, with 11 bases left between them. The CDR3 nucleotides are TGTGCCAGCATGAGGGAGGCTTCCTACGAGCAGTACTTC. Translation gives CASMREASYEQYF.

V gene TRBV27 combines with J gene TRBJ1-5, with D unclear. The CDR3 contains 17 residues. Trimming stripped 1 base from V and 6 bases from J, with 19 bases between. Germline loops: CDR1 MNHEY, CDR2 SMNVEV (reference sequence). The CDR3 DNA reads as TGTGCCAGCAGTTTATGGCCACCTGTTGTGTTAGGTCAGCCCCAGCATTTT. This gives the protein CASSLWPPVVLGQPQHF.

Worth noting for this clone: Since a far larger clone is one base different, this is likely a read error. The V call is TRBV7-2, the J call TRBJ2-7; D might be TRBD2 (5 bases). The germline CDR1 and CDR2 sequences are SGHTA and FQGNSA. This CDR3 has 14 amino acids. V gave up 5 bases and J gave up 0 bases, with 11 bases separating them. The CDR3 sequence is CASSPDGNSYEQYF. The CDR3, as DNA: TGTGCCAGCAGCCCCGACGGGAACTCCTACGAGCAGTACTTC.

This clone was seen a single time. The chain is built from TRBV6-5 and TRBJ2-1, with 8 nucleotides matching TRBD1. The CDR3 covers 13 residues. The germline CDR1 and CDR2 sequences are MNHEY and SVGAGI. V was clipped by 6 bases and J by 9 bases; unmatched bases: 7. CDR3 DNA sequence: TGTGCCAGCAGAAAGACAGGGGAAGTTGAGCAGTTCTTC. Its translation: CASRKTGEVEQFF.

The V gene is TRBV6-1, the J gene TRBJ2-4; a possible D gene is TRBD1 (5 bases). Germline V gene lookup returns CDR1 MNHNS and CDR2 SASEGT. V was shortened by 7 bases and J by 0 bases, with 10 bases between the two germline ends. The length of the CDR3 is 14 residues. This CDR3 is CASKGQLAKNIQYF. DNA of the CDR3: TGTGCCAGCAAGGGGCAGCTAGCCAAAAACATTCAGTACTTC.

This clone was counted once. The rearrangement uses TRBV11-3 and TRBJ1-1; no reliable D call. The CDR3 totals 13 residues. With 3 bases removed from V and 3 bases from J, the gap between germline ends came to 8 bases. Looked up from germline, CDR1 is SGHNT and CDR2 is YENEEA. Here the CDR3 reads CASSFRSDTEAFF. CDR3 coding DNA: TGTGCCAGCAGCTTCCGGAGTGACACTGAAGCTTTCTTT.

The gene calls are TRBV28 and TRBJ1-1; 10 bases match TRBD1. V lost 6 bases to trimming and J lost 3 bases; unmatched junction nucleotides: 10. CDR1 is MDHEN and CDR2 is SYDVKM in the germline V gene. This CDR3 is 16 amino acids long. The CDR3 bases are TGTGCCAGCAGAATCGACAGGGGGCTATTTGACACTGAAGCTTTCTTT. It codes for CASRIDRGLFDTEAFF.

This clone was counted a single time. This CDR3 reads CASGTSGSVNTQYF. CDR3 sequence (DNA): TGTGCCAGCGGAACTAGCGGGAGTGTCAATACGCAGTATTTT. The V call is TRBV28, the J call TRBJ2-3, with TRBD2 matching over 11 bases. The CDR3 is 14 amino acids. V trimming: 8 bases; J trimming: 7 bases; junction bases outside the gene matches: 8. Per the germline V gene, CDR1 is MDHEN and CDR2 is SYDVKM.

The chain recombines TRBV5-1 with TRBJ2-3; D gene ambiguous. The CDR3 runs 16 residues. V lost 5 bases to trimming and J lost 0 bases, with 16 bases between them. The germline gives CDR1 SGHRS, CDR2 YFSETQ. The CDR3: CASSLLGGTSTDTQYF. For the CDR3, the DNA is TGCGCCAGCAGTTTGCTGGGCGGCACTAGCACAGATACGCAGTATTTT.

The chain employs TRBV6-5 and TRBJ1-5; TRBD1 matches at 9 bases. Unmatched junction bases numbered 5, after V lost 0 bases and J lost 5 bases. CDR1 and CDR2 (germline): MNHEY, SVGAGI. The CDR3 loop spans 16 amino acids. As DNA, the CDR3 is TGTGCCAGCAGTTACTCGAGGGACAGGGTCGATCAGCCCCAGCATTTT. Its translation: CASSYSRDRVDQPQHF.

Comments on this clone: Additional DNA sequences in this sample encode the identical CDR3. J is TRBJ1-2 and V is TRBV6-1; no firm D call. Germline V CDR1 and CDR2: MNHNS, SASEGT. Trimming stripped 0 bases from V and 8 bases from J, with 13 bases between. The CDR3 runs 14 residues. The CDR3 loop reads CASSEAGGLGGYTF. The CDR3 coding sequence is TGTGCCAGCAGTGAAGCAGGAGGACTTGGCGGCTACACCTTC.

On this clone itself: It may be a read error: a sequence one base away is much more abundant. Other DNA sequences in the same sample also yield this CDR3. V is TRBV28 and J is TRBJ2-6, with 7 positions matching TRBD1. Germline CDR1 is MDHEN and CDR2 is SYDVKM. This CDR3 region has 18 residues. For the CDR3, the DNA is TGTGCCAGCCGGGTCCGGGACAGTTACTTCTCTGGGGCCAACGTACTGACTTTC. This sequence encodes CASRVRDSYFSGANVLTF.

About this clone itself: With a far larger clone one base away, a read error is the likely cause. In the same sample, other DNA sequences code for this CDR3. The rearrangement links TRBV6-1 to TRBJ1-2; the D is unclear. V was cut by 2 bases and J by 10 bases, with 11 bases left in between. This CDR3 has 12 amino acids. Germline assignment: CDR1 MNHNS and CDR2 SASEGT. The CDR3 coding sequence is TGTGCCAGCAGTGAACGAACGGGTGACTACACCTTC. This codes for CASSERTGDYTF.

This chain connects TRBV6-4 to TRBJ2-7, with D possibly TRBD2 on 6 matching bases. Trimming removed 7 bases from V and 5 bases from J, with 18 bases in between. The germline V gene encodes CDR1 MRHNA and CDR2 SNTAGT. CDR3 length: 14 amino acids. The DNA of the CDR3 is TGTGCCAGCACCGCACTAGCACCCGAGAACGAGCAGTACTTC. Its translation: CASTALAPENEQYF.

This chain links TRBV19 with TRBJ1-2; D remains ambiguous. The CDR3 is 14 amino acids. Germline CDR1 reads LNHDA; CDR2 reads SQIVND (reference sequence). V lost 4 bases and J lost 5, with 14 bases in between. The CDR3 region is CASSTQATLYGYTF. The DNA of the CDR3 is TGTGCCAGTAGTACCCAGGCAACTCTTTATGGCTACACCTTC.

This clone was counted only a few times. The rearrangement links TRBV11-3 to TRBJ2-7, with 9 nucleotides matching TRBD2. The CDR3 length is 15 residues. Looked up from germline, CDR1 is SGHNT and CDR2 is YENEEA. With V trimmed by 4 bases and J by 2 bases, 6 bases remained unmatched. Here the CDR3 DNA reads TGTGCCAGCAGCTCACGACTAGCGGCTACCTACGAGCAGTACTTC. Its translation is CASSSRLAATYEQYF.

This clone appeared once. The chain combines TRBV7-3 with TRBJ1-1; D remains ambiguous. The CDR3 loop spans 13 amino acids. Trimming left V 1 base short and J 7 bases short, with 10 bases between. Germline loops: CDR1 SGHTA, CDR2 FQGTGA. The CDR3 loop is CASSLMGEGEAFF. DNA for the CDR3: TGTGCCAGCAGCTTAATGGGAGAGGGTGAAGCTTTCTTT.

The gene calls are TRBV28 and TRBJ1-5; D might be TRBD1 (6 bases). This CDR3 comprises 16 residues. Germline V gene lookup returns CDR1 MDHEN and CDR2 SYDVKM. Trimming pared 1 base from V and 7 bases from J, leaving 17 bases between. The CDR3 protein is CASSLSDSGYEQPQHF. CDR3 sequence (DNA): TGTGCCAGCAGTTTATCGGACAGCGGATATGAGCAGCCCCAGCATTTT.

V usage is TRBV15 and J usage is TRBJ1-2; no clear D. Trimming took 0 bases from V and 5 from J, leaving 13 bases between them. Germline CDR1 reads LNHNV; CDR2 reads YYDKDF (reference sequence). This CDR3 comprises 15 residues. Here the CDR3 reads CATSRDFADTYGYTF. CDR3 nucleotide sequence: TGTGCCACCAGCAGAGATTTCGCAGATACATATGGCTACACCTTC.